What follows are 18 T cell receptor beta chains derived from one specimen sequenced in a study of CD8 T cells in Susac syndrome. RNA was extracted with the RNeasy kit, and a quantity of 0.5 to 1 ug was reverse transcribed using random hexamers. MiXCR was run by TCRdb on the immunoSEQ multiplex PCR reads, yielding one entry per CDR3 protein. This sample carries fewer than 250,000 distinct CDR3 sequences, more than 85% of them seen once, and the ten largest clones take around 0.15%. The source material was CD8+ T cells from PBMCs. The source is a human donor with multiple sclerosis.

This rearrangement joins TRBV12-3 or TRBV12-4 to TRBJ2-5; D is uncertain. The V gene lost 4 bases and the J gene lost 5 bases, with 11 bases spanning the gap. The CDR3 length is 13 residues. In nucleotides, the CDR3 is TGTGCCAGCAGTTCTCTGACTCACGAGACCCAGTACTTC. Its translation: CASSSLTHETQYF.

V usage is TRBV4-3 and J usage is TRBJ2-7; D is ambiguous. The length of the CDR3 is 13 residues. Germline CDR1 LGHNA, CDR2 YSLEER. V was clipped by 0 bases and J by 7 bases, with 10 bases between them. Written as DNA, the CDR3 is TGCGCCAGCAGCCAAGAGTTCACCGAGGAGCAGTACTTC. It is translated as CASSQEFTEEQYF.

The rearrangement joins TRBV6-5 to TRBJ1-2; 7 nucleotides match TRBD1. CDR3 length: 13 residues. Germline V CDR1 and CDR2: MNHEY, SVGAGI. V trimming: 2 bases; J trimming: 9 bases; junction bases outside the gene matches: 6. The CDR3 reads CASSYSPGGSYTF. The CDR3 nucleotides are TGTGCCAGCAGTTACAGCCCAGGGGGAAGCTACACCTTC.

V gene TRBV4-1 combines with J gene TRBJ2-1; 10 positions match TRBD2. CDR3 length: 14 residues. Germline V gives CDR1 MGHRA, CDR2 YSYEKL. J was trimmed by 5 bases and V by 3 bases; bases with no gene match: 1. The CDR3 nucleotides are TGCGCCAGCAGCCAGCTAGCGGGGGACAATGAGCAGTTCTTC. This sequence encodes CASSQLAGDNEQFF.

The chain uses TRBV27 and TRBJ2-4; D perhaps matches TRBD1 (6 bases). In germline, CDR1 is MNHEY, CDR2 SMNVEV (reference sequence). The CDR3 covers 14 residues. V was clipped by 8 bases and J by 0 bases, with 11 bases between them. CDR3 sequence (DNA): TGTGCCAGCCGGGGACAACTAGCCAAAAACATTCAGTACTTC. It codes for CASRGQLAKNIQYF.

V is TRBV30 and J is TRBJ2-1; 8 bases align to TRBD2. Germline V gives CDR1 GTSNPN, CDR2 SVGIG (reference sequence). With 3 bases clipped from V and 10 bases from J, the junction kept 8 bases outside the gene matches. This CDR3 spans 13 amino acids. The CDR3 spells CAWSQRGPGEQFF. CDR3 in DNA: TGTGCCTGGAGCCAGCGGGGGCCTGGGGAGCAGTTCTTC.

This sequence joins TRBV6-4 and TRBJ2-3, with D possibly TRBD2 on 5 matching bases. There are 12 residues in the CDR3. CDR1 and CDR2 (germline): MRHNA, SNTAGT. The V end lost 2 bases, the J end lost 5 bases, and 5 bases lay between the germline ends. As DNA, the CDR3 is TGTGCCAGCAGTGACGGAGGAGATACGCAGTATTTT. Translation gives CASSDGGDTQYF.

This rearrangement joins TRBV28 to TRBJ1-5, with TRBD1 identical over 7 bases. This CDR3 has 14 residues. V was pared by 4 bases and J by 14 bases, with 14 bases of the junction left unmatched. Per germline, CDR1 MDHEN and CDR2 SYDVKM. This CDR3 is CASSSRTGNENEHF. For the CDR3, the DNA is TGTGCCAGCAGTTCCAGGACAGGAAACGAGAACGAGCATTTT.

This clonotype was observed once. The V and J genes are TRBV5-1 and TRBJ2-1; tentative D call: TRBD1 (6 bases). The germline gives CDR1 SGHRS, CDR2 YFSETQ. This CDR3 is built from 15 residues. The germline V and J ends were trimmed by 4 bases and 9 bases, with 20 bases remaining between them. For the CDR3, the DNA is TGCGCCAGCAGCGTACCACAGGGCTCATTCCCTGAGCAGTTCTTC. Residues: CASSVPQGSFPEQFF.

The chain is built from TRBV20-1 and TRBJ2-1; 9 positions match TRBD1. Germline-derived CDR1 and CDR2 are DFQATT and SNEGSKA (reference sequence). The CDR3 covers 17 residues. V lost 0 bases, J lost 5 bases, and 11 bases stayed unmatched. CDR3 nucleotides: TGCAGTGCTAGAGATCCGGGACAGGGTTTCGGCGACAATGAGCAGTTCTTC. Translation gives CSARDPGQGFGDNEQFF.

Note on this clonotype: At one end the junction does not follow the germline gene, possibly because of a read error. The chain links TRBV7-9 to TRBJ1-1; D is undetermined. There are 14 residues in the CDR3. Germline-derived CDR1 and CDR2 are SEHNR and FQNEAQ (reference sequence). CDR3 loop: CASSLVGSHTEVFF. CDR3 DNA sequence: TGTGCCAGCAGCTTAGTTGGCAGTCACACTGAAGTTTTCTTT.

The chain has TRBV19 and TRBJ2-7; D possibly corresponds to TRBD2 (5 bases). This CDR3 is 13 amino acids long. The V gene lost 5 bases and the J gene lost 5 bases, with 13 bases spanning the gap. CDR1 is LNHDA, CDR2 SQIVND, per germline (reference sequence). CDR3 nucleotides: TGTGCCAGTAGTCCCGGACTGAGCCACGAGCAGTACTTC. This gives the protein CASSPGLSHEQYF.

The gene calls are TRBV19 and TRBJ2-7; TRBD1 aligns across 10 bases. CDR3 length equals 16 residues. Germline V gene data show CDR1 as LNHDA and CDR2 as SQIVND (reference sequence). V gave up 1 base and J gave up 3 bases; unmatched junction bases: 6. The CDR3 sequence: CASSIGTGGSNYEQYF. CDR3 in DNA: TGTGCCAGTAGTATAGGGACAGGGGGTTCGAACTACGAGCAGTACTTC.

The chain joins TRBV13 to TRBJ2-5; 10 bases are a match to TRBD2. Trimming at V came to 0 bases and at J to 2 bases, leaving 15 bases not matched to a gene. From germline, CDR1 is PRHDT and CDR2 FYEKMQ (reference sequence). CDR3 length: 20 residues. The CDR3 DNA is TGTGCCAGCAGCTTAGGGCGCAGGGAAAGACTAGCGGGCCTACAAGAGACCCAGTACTTC. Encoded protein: CASSLGRRERLAGLQETQYF.

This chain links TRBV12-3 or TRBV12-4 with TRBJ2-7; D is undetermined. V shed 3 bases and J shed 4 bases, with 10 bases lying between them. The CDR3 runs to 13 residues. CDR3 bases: TGTGCCAGCAGTTTGTCCCCCGTGTACGAGCAGTACTTC. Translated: CASSLSPVYEQYF.

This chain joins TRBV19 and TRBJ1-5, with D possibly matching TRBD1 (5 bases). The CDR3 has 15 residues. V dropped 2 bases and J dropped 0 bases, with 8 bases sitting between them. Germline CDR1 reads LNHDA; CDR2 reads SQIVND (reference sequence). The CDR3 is CASSIRDLSNQPQHF. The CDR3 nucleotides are TGTGCCAGTAGTATACGGGACCTTAGCAATCAGCCCCAGCATTTT.

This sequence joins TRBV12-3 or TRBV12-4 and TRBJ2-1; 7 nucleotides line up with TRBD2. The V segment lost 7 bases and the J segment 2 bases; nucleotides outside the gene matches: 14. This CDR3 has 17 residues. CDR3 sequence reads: CASIGASGPGTYNEQFF. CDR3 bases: TGTGCCAGCATCGGGGCTAGCGGCCCAGGCACCTACAATGAGCAGTTCTTC.

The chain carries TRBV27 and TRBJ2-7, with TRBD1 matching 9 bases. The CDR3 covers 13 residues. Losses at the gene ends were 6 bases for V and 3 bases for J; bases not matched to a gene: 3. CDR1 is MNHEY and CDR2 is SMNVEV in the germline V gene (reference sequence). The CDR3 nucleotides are TGTGCCAGCAGAGGGACAGGGTACTACGAGCAGTACTTC. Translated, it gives CASRGTGYYEQYF.